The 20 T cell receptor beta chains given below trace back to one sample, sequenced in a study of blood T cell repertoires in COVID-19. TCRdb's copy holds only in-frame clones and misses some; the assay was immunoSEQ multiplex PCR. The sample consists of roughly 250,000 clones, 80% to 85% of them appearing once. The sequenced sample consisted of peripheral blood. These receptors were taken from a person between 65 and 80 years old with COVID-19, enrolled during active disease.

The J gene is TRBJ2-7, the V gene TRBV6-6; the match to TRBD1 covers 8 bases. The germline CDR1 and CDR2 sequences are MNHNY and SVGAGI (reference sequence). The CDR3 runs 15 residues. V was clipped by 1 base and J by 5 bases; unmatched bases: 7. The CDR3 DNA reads TGTGCCAGCAGTTACTATTCGGACAGGGTGGACGAGCAGTACTTC. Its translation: CASSYYSDRVDEQYF.

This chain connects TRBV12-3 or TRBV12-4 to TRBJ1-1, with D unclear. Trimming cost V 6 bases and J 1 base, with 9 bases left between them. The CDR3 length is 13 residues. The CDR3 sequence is CASSSLRNTEAFF. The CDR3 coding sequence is TGTGCCAGCAGCTCCCTCCGGAACACTGAAGCTTTCTTT.

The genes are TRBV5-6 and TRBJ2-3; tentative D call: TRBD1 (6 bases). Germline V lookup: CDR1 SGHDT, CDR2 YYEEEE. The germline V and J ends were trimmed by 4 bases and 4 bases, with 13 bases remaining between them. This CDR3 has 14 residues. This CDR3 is CASSLRGVADTQYF. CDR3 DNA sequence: TGTGCCAGCAGCCTCAGGGGAGTGGCAGATACGCAGTATTTT.

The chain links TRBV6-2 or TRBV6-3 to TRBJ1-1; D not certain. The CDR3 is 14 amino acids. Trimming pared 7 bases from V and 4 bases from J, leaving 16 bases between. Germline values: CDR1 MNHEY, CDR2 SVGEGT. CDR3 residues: CASTPLARVTEAFF. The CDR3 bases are TGTGCCAGCACCCCCCTGGCCCGGGTCACTGAAGCTTTCTTT.

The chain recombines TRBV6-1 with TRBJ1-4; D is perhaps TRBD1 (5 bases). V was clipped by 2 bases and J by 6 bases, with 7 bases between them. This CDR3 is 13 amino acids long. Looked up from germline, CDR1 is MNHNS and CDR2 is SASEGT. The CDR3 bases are TGTGCCAGCAGTGAACCGACAGATGAAAAACTGTTTTTT. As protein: CASSEPTDEKLFF.

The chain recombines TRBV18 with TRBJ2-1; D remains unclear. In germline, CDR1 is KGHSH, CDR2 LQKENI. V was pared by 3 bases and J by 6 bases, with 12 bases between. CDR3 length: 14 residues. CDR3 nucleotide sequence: TGTGCCAGCTCACCCTCGAAAGCTGGCAATGAGCAGTTCTTC. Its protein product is CASSPSKAGNEQFF.

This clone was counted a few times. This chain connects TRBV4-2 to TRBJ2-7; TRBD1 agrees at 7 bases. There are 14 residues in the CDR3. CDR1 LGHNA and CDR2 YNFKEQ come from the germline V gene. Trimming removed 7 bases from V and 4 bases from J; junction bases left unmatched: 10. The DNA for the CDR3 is TGTGCCAGCACCCCTGGGCAGGGACAGTACGAGCAGTACTTC. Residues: CASTPGQGQYEQYF.

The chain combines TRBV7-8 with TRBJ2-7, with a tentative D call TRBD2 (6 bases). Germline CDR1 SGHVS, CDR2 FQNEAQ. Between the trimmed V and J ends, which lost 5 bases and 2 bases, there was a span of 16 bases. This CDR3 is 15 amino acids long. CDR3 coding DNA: TGTGCCAGCAGCGCAACCCCGGGACTTACCTACGAGCAGTACTTC. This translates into CASSATPGLTYEQYF.

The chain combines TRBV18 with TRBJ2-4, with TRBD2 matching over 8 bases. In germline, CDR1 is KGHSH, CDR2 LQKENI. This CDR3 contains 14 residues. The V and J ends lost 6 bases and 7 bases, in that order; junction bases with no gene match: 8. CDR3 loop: CASSPPGGLNIQYF. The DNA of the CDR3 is TGTGCCAGCTCGCCGCCGGGGGGGCTGAACATTCAGTACTTC.

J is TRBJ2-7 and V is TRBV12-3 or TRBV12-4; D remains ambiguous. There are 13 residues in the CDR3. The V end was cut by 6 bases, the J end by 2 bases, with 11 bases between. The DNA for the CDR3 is TGTGCCAGCAGCCGCGGTAAAACCTACGAGCAGTACTTC. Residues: CASSRGKTYEQYF.

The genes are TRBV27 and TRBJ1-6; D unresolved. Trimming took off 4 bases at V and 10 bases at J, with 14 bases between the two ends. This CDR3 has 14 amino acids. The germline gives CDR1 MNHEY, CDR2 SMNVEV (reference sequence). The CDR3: CASSSNTRVSPLHF. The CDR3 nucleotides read TGTGCCAGCAGTTCAAACACTCGGGTCTCACCCCTCCACTTT.

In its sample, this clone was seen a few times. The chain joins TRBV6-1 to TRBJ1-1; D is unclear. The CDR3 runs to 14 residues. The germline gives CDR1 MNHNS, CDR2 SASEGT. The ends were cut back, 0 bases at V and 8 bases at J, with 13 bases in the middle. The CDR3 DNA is TGTGCCAGCAGTGAAGCGTGGGCGCCCCCCGAAGCTTTCTTT. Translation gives CASSEAWAPPEAFF.

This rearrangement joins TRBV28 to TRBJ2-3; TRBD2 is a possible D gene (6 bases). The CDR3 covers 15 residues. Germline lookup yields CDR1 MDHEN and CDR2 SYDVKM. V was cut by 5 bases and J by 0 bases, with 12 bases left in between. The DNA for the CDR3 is TGTGCCAGCAGTCGGGGGATAGCTAGCACAGATACGCAGTATTTT. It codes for CASSRGIASTDTQYF.

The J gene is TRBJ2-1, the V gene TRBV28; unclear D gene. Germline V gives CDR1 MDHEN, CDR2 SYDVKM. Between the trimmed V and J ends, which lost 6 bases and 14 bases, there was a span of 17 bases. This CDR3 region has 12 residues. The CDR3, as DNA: TGTGCCAGCAGCCCCGCCGACCCTAGGAAGTTCTTC. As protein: CASSPADPRKFF.

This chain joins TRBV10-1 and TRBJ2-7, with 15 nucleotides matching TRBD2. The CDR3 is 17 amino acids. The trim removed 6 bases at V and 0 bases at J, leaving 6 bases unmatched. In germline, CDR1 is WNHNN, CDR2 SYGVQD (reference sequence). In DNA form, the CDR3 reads TGCGCCAGCAGCCCCGGGACTAGCGGGGGGAACTCCTACGAGCAGTACTTC. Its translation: CASSPGTSGGNSYEQYF.

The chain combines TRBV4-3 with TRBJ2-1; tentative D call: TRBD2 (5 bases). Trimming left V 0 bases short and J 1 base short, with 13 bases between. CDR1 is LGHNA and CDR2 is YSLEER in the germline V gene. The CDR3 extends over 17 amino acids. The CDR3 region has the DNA TGCGCCAGCAGCCAAGATGTGGGGAGTCGGTCCTACAATGAGCAGTTCTTC. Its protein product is CASSQDVGSRSYNEQFF.

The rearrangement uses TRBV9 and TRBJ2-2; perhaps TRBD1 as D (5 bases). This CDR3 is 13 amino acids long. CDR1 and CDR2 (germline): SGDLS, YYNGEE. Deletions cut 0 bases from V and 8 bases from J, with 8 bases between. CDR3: CASSVGTSGELFF. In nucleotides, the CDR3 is TGTGCCAGCAGCGTAGGGACATCTGGGGAGCTGTTTTTT.

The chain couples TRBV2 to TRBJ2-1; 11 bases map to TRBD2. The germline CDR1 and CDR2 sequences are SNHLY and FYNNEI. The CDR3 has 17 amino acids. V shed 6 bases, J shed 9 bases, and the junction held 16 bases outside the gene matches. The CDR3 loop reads CASSLINLAGGSGEQFF. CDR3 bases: TGTGCCAGCAGCCTAATTAATCTAGCGGGGGGTTCGGGTGAGCAGTTCTTC.

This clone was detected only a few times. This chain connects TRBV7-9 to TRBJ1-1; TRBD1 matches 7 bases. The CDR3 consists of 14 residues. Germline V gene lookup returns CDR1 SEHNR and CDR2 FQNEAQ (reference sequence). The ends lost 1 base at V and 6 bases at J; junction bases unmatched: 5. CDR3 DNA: TGTGCCAGCAGCTTAGAAGGGGGCATCGCTGAAGCTTTCTTT. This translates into CASSLEGGIAEAFF.

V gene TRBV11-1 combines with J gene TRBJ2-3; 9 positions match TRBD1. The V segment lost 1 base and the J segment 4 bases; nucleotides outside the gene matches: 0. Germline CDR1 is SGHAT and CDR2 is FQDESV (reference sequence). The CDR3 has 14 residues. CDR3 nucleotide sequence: TGTGCCAGCAGCTTAGACAGGGGGCCAGATACGCAGTATTTT. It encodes CASSLDRGPDTQYF.